Detailed here is one TCR beta chain. CDR3 size: 12 residues. V lost 5 bases, J lost 6 bases, and 8 bases lay in between. Germline CDR1 reads MNHEY; CDR2 reads SVGAGI. The data were obtained in a study of T cell changes during pregnancy in multiple sclerosis. Data came from immunoSEQ multiplex PCR; TCRdb stores just in-frame clones and leaves some out. The data show 90,000 or so clones, approximately 90% seen once. The sequence was collected from a female donor with multiple sclerosis, enrolled in a pregnancy study. The sequencing used peripheral blood, collected before pregnancy. The V and J genes are TRBV6-5 and TRBJ1-5, with D unclear. The CDR3, as DNA: TGTGCCAGCAGTAACGGGATTCAGCCCCAGCATTTT. Translated, it gives CASSNGIQPQHF.